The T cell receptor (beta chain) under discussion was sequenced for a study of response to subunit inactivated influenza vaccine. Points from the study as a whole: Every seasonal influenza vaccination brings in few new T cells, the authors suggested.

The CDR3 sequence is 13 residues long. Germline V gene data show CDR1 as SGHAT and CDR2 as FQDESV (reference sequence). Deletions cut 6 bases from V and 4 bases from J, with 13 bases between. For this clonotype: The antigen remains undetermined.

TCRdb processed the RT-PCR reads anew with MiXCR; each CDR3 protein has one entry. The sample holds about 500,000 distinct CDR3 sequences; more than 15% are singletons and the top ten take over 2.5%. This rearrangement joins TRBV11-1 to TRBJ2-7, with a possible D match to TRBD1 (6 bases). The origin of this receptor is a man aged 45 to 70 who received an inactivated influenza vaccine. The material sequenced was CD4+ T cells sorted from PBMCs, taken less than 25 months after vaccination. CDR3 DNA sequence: TGTGCCAGCAGTCAAGACAGGAATTACGAGCAGTACTTC. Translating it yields CASSQDRNYEQYF.